The entry below describes one T cell receptor (beta chain). Antigen: not known. Clones were read by immunoSEQ multiplex PCR, and TCRdb kept only the in-frame ones, dropping some. The sample has approximately 5,000 clones; about 84% are singletons. Positive selection with magnetic beads achieved the isolation of CD4+ and CD8+ cells, followed by a flow cytometry check of purity. The sample is drawn from a study of somatic mutations in cytotoxic T cells in rheumatoid arthritis. Looking at the study overall: Blood (about 31 ml EDTA) from each patient was taken right after diagnosis, before any treatment.

General study points: Unlike healthy controls, rheumatoid arthritis patients had CD8+ clonality that increased with age. Nobody knew which antigens the expanded CD8+ clones targeted.

This CDR3 has 17 amino acids. The V segment lost 5 bases and the J segment 2 bases; nucleotides outside the gene matches: 15. CDR1 is LNHDA and CDR2 is SQIVND in the germline V gene (reference sequence). Sequencing input: CD8+ T cells sorted from blood. This receptor was obtained from a woman aged 50 to 60 with rheumatoid arthritis. The V gene is TRBV19, the J gene TRBJ2-7; 7 bases map to TRBD2. This chain's CDR3 is CASSPPGVGGGTYEQYF. CDR3 sequence (DNA): TGTGCCAGTAGTCCTCCCGGCGTTGGCGGGGGAACCTACGAGCAGTACTTC. Using reference TRBV19 and TRBJ2-7 for the parts outside the CDR3, the full variable domain is DGGITQSPKYLFRKEGQNVTLSCEQNLNHDAMYWYRQDPGQGLRLIYYSQIVNDFQKGDIAEGYSVSREKKESFPLTVTSAQKNPTAFYLCASSPPGVGGGTYEQYFGPGTRLTVT.